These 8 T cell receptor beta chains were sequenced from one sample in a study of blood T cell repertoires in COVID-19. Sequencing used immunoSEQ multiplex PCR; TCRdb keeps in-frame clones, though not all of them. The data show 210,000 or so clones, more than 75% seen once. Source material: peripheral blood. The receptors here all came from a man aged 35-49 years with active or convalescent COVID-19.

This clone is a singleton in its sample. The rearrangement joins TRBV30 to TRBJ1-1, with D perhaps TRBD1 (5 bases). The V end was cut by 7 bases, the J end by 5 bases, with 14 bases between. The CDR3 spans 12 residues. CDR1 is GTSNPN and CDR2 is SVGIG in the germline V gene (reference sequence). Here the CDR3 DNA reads TGTGCCTCTTCCGGGACTTCAACTGAAGCTTTCTTT. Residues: CASSGTSTEAFF.

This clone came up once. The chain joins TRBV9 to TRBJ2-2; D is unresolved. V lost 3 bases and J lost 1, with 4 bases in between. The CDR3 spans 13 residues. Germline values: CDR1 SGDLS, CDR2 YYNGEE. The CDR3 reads CASSAQNTGELFF. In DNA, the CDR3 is TGTGCCAGCAGCGCCCAGAACACCGGGGAGCTGTTTTTT.

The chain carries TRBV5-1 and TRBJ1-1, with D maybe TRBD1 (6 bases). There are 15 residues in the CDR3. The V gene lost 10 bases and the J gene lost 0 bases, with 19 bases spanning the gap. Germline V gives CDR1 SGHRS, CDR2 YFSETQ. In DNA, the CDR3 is TGCGCCTCACAGCTTGGGGCAGGGGTGAACACTGAAGCTTTCTTT. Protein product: CASQLGAGVNTEAFF.

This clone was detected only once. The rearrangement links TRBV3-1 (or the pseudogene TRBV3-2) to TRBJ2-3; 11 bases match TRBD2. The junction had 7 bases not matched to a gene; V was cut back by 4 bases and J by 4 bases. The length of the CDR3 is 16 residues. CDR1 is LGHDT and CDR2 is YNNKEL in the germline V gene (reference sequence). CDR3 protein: CASSRRLAGKADTQYF. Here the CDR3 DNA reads TGTGCCAGCAGCCGGAGACTAGCGGGGAAGGCAGATACGCAGTATTTT.

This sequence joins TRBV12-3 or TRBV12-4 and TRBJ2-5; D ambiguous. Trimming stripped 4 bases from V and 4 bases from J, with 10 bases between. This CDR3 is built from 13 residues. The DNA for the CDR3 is TGTGCCAGCAGTTGGCAAAATCTAGAGACCCAGTACTTC. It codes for CASSWQNLETQYF.

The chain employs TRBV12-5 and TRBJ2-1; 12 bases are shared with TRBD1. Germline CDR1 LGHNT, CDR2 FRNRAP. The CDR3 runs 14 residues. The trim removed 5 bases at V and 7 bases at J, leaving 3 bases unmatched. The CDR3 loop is CASGPGQGANEQFF. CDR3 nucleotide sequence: TGTGCTAGTGGTCCGGGACAGGGGGCTAATGAGCAGTTCTTC.

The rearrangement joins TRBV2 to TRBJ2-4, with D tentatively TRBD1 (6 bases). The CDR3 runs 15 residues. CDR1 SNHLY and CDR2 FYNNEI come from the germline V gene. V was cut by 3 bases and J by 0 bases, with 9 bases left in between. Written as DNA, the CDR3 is TGTGCCAGCAGTGAGGACAGACTAGCCAAAAACATTCAGTACTTC. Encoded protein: CASSEDRLAKNIQYF.

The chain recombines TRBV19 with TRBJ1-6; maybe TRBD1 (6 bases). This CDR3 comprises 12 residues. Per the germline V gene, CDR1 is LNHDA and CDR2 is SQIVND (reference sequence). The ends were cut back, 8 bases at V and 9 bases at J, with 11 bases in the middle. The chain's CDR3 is CASQQGRSPLHF. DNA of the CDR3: TGTGCCAGTCAACAGGGACGTTCACCCCTCCACTTT. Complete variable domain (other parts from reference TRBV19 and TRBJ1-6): DGGITQSPKYLFRKEGQNVTLSCEQNLNHDAMYWYRQDPGQGLRLIYYSQIVNDFQKGDIAEGYSVSREKKESFPLTVTSAQKNPTAFYLCASQQGRSPLHFGNGTRLTVT.